This T cell receptor beta chain was sequenced during a study of control samples from healthy donors and cancer patients. This CDR3 spans 15 amino acids. Germline loops: CDR1 MDHEN, CDR2 SYDVKM. V lost 6 bases and J lost 4, with 18 bases in between. Data came from immunoSEQ multiplex PCR; TCRdb stores just in-frame clones and leaves some out. Among more than 140,000 clones, about 90% were seen once, and the ten largest hold 6% to 9%. The chain joins TRBV28 to TRBJ1-2; D gene ambiguous. The sequence came from a man aged 18 to 29 in good health. Sequencing was carried out using blood. The CDR3 DNA is TGTGCCAGCAGCCTCCCTGGAGCAGGTATCTATGGCTACACCTTC. Protein product: CASSLPGAGIYGYTF.